This is a list of T cell receptor beta chains from one sample in a study of cytomegalovirus exposure and HLA in healthy donors. The assay was immunoSEQ multiplex PCR, and TCRdb's table has in-frame clones only and misses some. In the table there are 150,000 or so clones, 60% to 85% of which are singletons. Sequenced material: PBMCs. The source of these receptors is a man aged 45-65 years in good health and CMV-seropositive. Both conserved end residues are part of each CDR3. The order of the fields is J gene, D gene, V gene, clone size, CDR3 DNA, CDR3 protein. A D gene is named only where the DNA matches it firmly. Size tells how often a clone was seen (once, few, many) or the class of an expanded clone, and some rows leave it out.

TRBJ2-6 | NA | TRBV5-4 | NA | TGTGCCAGCAGCGGGGACAAAGGGTTCTCTGGGGCCAACGTCCTGACTTTC | CASSGDKGFSGANVLTF
TRBJ1-1 | TRBD1 | TRBV6-5 | NA | TGTGCCAGCAGTTCTACAGGGGGTATGAACACTGAAGCTTTCTTT | CASSSTGGMNTEAFF
TRBJ1-2 | NA | TRBV5-5 | NA | TGTGCCAGCAGCTCTGCAGGGGCCTATGGCTACACCTTC | CASSSAGAYGYTF
TRBJ2-1 | NA | TRBV9 | NA | TGTGCCAGCAGCGTAGGAGCCTCCGGACTTTACAATGAGCAGTTCTTC | CASSVGASGLYNEQFF
TRBJ1-1 | NA | TRBV5-8 | NA | TGTGCCAGCAGCTCCGAGGGTGGGCTGAACACTGAAGCTTTCTTT | CASSSEGGLNTEAFF
TRBJ2-2 | NA | TRBV25-1 | NA | TGTGCCAGCGAGCGGGTGGCGAACACCGGGGAGCTGTTTTTT | CASERVANTGELFF
TRBJ2-3 | TRBD2 | TRBV19 | NA | TGTGCCAGTAGTATTGGGACTAGCGGGGCCCCAGATACGCAGTATTTT | CASSIGTSGAPDTQYF
TRBJ1-5 | NA | TRBV4-1 | NA | TGCGCCAGCAGCCAAGTAGAGTGGCAGCCCCAGCATTTT | CASSQVEWQPQHF
TRBJ1-6 | NA | TRBV4-3 | NA | TGCGCCAGCAGCCAAGAGACCCCCGGGTCCTATAATTCACCCCTCCACTTT | CASSQETPGSYNSPLHF
TRBJ2-1 | NA | TRBV18 | NA | TGTGCCAGCTCACCAAGGACTAATTTTTGGTATGAGCAGTTCTTC | CASSPRTNFWYEQFF
TRBJ2-2 | NA | TRBV28 | NA | TGTGCCAGCAGTTATTCCCTGACAGGTCTAGGGACCGGGGAGCTGTTTTTT | CASSYSLTGLGTGELFF
TRBJ2-1 | NA | TRBV18 | NA | TGTGCCAGCACAATGGACAGTTACGGTGAGCAGTTCTTC | CASTMDSYGEQFF
TRBJ2-5 | NA | TRBV18 | few | TGTGCCAGCTCACCACGTTCAGGGGAAGAGACCCAGTACTTC | CASSPRSGEETQYF
TRBJ2-1 | TRBD2 | TRBV4-2 | NA | TGTGCCAGCAGCCAACAGGGGCGGGGGGGGGTGGATGAGCAGTTCTTC | CASSQQGRGGVDEQFF
TRBJ1-5 | NA | TRBV10-1 | NA | TGCGCCAGCAGTGAGTCTAGGGGAACGTCCCAGCATTTT | CASSESRGTSQHF
TRBJ1-1 | NA | TRBV4-1 | NA | TGCGCCAGCAGCCATCGGGCCGGAGGGGCTGAAGCTTTCTTT | CASSHRAGGAEAFF
TRBJ2-3 | TRBD2 | TRBV5-4 | once | TGTGCCAGCAGCTTGAAGCGGGGGGGCGTAGATACGCAGTATTTT | CASSLKRGGVDTQYF
TRBJ2-5 | TRBD1 | TRBV27 | NA | TGTGCCAGCAGTCCAAAGACAGGGGCTCAAGAGACCCAGTACTTC | CASSPKTGAQETQYF
TRBJ2-2 | NA | TRBV5-8 | NA | TGTGCCAGCAGCCCTGGGCTGGGGGCGAACGGGGAGCTGTTTTTT | CASSPGLGANGELFF
TRBJ1-5 | NA | TRBV19 | NA | TGTGCCAGTAGCCCCACGGGAGGGCGGCCTTATAGCAATCAGCCCCAGCATTTT | CASSPTGGRPYSNQPQHF
TRBJ2-3 | NA | TRBV7-2 | once | TGTGCCAGCAGCTCGCTAGACAGGTCCACAGATACGCAGTATTTT | CASSSLDRSTDTQYF
TRBJ1-6 | TRBD1 | TRBV7-9 | NA | TGTGCCAGCAGCTTAGCGTTCCGGACAGGGGATAATTCACCCCTCCACTTT | CASSLAFRTGDNSPLHF
TRBJ2-2 | TRBD2 | TRBV2 | NA | TGTGCCAGCAGTGGGCTAGCGGGGGGAACCGGGGAGCTGTTTTTT | CASSGLAGGTGELFF
TRBJ2-7 | NA | TRBV7-3 | NA | TGTGCCAGCAGCCTCACCAGAGGGCAGGCCTACGAGCAGTACTTC | CASSLTRGQAYEQYF
TRBJ2-5 | NA | TRBV19 | NA | TGTGCCAGTAGTAGGCAGATCCAAGAGACCCAGTACTTC | CASSRQIQETQYF
TRBJ1-3 | NA | TRBV9 | once | TGTGCCAGCAGCGGAAGCAGGGGTCGGAAAGAGGGAAACACCATATATTTT | CASSGSRGRKEGNTIYF